A single sample gave rise to the 18 T cell receptor beta chains below, sequenced in a study of OX40 agonist ivuxolimab in advanced cancers. Sequenced by immunoSEQ multiplex PCR; TCRdb stores in-frame clones only, minus some. The table has 40,000 to 65,000 clones, approximately 84% seen once. Sample: CD4+ or CD8+ T cells sorted from blood, taken in a trial of the OX40 agonist ivuxolimab. The receptors derive from an adult with an advanced solid tumor such as melanoma, head and neck, liver or kidney cancer.

The chain joins TRBV13 to TRBJ1-1; D perhaps matches TRBD1 (5 bases). V was trimmed by 4 bases and J by 5 bases, leaving 20 bases between them. CDR1 is PRHDT, CDR2 FYEKMQ, per germline (reference sequence). The CDR3 sequence is 16 residues long. CDR3 sequence: CASSSLLGRGNTEAFF. CDR3 DNA: TGTGCCAGCAGCTCCCTACTGGGCCGGGGGAATACTGAAGCTTTCTTT.

The chain combines TRBV10-3 with TRBJ2-7, with D possibly matching TRBD2 (6 bases). This CDR3 comprises 12 residues. Trimming shortened V by 3 bases and J by 4 bases, and 7 bases separated the two germline ends. Germline lookup yields CDR1 ENHRY and CDR2 SYGVKD. CDR3 DNA sequence: TGTGCCATCAGTGATCGGGGGTACGAGCAGTACTTC. This translates into CAISDRGYEQYF.

This clone was counted between two and nine times. This chain connects TRBV7-2 to TRBJ2-2, with D perhaps TRBD2 (6 bases). Germline CDR1 and CDR2: SGHTA and FQGNSA. The germline V and J ends were trimmed by 8 bases and 3 bases, with 13 bases remaining between them. The CDR3 sequence is 14 residues long. CDR3 sequence (DNA): TGTGCCAGCGGACTACTAGATCACACCGGGGAGCTGTTTTTT. It codes for CASGLLDHTGELFF.

A single count supports this clone. The chain has TRBV6-4 and TRBJ1-1; 8 bases line up with TRBD1. The CDR3 extends over 16 amino acids. Germline CDR1 reads MRHNA; CDR2 reads SNTAGT. The V and J ends lost 6 bases and 1 base, in that order; junction bases with no gene match: 10. This CDR3 is CASSDIGGTGNTEAFF. CDR3 nucleotide sequence: TGTGCCAGCAGCGACATCGGCGGGACAGGGAACACTGAAGCTTTCTTT.

V and J are TRBV28 and TRBJ2-7; a possible D gene is TRBD1 (6 bases). The CDR3 is made up of 17 amino acids. Trimming left V 4 bases short and J 1 base short, with 20 bases between. CDR1 is MDHEN and CDR2 is SYDVKM in the germline V gene. The CDR3 is CASSSDRRTDRSYEQYF. The CDR3, as DNA: TGTGCCAGCAGTTCTGACAGACGGACAGACAGGTCCTACGAGCAGTACTTC.

The CDR3 spells CASTPPRAPYEQYF. CDR3 nucleotides: TGTGCCAGCACTCCACCCCGGGCTCCCTACGAGCAGTACTTC. The J gene is TRBJ2-7, the V gene TRBV28; D uncertain. The V gene lost 7 bases and the J gene lost 2 bases, with 15 bases spanning the gap. The CDR3 contains 14 residues. Germline lookup yields CDR1 MDHEN and CDR2 SYDVKM.

The chain has TRBV18 and TRBJ2-3, with 13 nucleotides matching TRBD2. Germline V gene sequence: CDR1 KGHSH, CDR2 LQKENI. The J segment lost 1 base and the V segment lost 4 bases, leaving 2 bases of the junction unmatched. The CDR3 length is 16 residues. CDR3 loop: CASSLGLAGGTDTQYF. The CDR3 DNA is TGTGCCAGCTCACTAGGACTAGCGGGGGGCACAGATACGCAGTATTTT. Supplemented by reference TRBV18 and TRBJ2-3, the full variable domain reads NAGVMQNPRHLVRRRGQEARLRCSPMKGHSHVYWYRQLPEEGLKFMVYLQKENIIDESGMPKERFSAEFPKEGPSILRIQQVVRGDSAAYFCASSLGLAGGTDTQYFGPGTRLTVL.

The DNA for the CDR3 is TGTGCCAGTAGTCCCGGACAGGGGGGTTTTGTGAACACTGAAGCTTTCTTT. This sequence encodes CASSPGQGGFVNTEAFF. This chain links TRBV19 with TRBJ1-1; 10 bases agree with TRBD1. V lost 5 bases, J lost 0 bases, and 9 bases stayed unmatched. Germline assignment: CDR1 LNHDA and CDR2 SQIVND (reference sequence). The CDR3 spans 17 residues.

For this clone: The identical CDR3 is also encoded by other nucleotide sequences in the sample. The CDR3 nucleotides are TGTGCCAGCTCACCGGGACAAGACTATGGCTACACCTTC. Translated: CASSPGQDYGYTF. The J gene is TRBJ1-2, the V gene TRBV18; the D gene is possibly TRBD1 (6 bases). Germline values: CDR1 KGHSH, CDR2 LQKENI. V dropped 3 bases and J dropped 3 bases, with 8 bases sitting between them. The CDR3 contains 13 residues.

DNA for the CDR3: TGTGCCAGCAGCCCATTGGGACAGGGTACTGAAGCTTTCTTT. It codes for CASSPLGQGTEAFF. The rearrangement uses TRBV11-2 and TRBJ1-1; 9 bases match TRBD1. J was trimmed by 5 bases and V by 5 bases; bases with no gene match: 6. Germline CDR1 reads SGHAT; CDR2 reads FQNNGV. The CDR3 runs 14 residues.

The chain links TRBV19 to TRBJ1-1; D is unclear. The CDR3 contains 12 residues. Germline lookup yields CDR1 LNHDA and CDR2 SQIVND (reference sequence). V was clipped by 4 bases and J by 3 bases, with 6 bases between them. The CDR3 sequence is CASSKRDTEAFF. CDR3 nucleotides: TGTGCCAGTAGTAAAAGGGACACTGAAGCTTTCTTT.

The rearrangement joins TRBV9 to TRBJ1-1; D remains unclear. Germline V gene lookup returns CDR1 SGDLS and CDR2 YYNGEE. V was pared by 4 bases and J by 1 base, with 11 bases between. There are 14 residues in the CDR3. The CDR3 nucleotides are TGTGCCAGCAGCTCCAGTCTGGGGAACACTGAAGCTTTCTTT. It encodes CASSSSLGNTEAFF.

This clone was seen a single time. This sequence joins TRBV11-3 and TRBJ2-5; 10 positions agree with TRBD2. Germline CDR1 SGHNT, CDR2 YENEEA. Unmatched junction bases numbered 10, after V lost 5 bases and J lost 4 bases. The CDR3 contains 16 residues. CDR3 sequence (DNA): TGTGCCAGCAGCCCTAGACCGGGACTAGCGAGAGAGACCCAGTACTTC. Its translation: CASSPRPGLARETQYF.

V and J are TRBV27 and TRBJ2-1; TRBD2 matches 10 bases. V shed 1 base, J shed 9 bases, and the junction held 3 bases outside the gene matches. CDR1 MNHEY and CDR2 SMNVEV come from the germline V gene (reference sequence). The CDR3 runs to 14 residues. The CDR3 sequence is CASSLLVAGGEQFF. The CDR3 DNA is TGTGCCAGCAGTTTATTGGTAGCGGGGGGTGAGCAGTTCTTC.

The V call is TRBV7-6, the J call TRBJ1-1, with no clear D. CDR3 length: 13 residues. V lost 2 bases and J 0 bases, leaving 4 bases between the germline ends. Germline CDR1 reads SGHVS; CDR2 reads FNYEAQ. The CDR3 spells CASSLSLNTEAFF. The CDR3 DNA sequence: TGTGCCAGCAGCTTAAGCCTGAACACTGAAGCTTTCTTT. The variable domain in full, with the rest retrieved from reference TRBV7-6 and TRBJ1-1, is GAGVSQSPRYKVTKRGQDVALRCDPISGHVSLYWYRQALGQGPEFLTYFNYEAQQDKSGLPNDRFSAERPEGSISTLTIQRTEQRDSAMYRCASSLSLNTEAFFGQGTRLTVV.

The rearrangement joins TRBV28 to TRBJ2-3, with D perhaps matching TRBD2 (5 bases). The CDR3 extends over 15 amino acids. Germline CDR1 reads MDHEN; CDR2 reads SYDVKM. Trimming took 8 bases from V and 6 from J, leaving 21 bases between them. CDR3 bases: TGTGCCAGCGAAGGCGGGTGGTCGAACGGGGATACGCAGTATTTT. Translating it yields CASEGGWSNGDTQYF.

V usage is TRBV27 and J usage is TRBJ2-5; 7 bases are a match to TRBD2. CDR3 size: 14 residues. The germline gives CDR1 MNHEY, CDR2 SMNVEV (reference sequence). V was clipped by 2 bases and J by 7 bases; unmatched bases: 7. CDR3 nucleotide sequence: TGTGCCAGCAGTTTAAGGGAGGGAGTGGGGACCCAGTACTTC. Translating gives CASSLREGVGTQYF.

This sequence joins TRBV7-7 and TRBJ2-2, with 8 nucleotides matching TRBD2. This CDR3 region has 16 residues. Trimming cost V 2 bases and J 3 bases; bases outside gene matches: 5. Germline V lookup: CDR1 SSHAT, CDR2 FNYEAQ (reference sequence). The CDR3 loop is CASSLSGTRDTGELFF. The CDR3, as DNA: TGTGCCAGCAGCTTATCCGGGACTAGGGACACCGGGGAGCTGTTTTTT.